The rows below give T cell receptor beta chains drawn from one sample of a study of blood T cell repertoires in COVID-19. Produced via immunoSEQ multiplex PCR; TCRdb's table is partial and in-frame only. The sample lists 25,000 or so clones; 65% to 90% were seen once. Sequenced sample: peripheral blood. These receptors all stem from a woman older than 75 with acute or convalescent COVID-19. CDR3s include the opening cysteine and the closing phenylalanine or tryptophan. The order of the fields is clone size, D gene, J gene, V gene, CDR3 protein, CDR3 DNA. A D gene is named only where the DNA matches it firmly. Expanded clones get a size class; other rows say once, few or many, or leave the size out.

>few|TRBD1|TRBJ1-1|TRBV4-3
CASSQVGQGGTEAFF
TGCGCCAGCAGCCAAGTGGGACAGGGGGGGACTGAAGCTTTCTTT
>-|-|TRBJ1-2|TRBV4-1
CASSQVRGRSNYGYTF
TGCGCCAGCAGCCAAGTCAGGGGCAGATCCAACTATGGCTACACCTTC
>-|-|TRBJ1-1|TRBV10-3
CAISVELNTEAFF
TGTGCCATCAGTGTCGAGTTGAACACTGAAGCTTTCTTT
>-|-|TRBJ1-2|TRBV21-1
CASSKEGAVYGYTF
TGTGCCAGCAGCAAAGAGGGGGCCGTGTATGGCTACACCTTC
>-|-|TRBJ2-1|TRBV6-2/TRBV6-3
CASSYPKGRVPSYNEQFF
TGTGCCAGCAGTTACCCTAAAGGCAGGGTTCCCTCCTACAATGAGCAGTTCTTC
>-|TRBD1|TRBJ1-4|TRBV4-3
CASSLSWGPDRGIEKLFF
TGCGCCAGCAGCCTAAGTTGGGGCCCGGACAGGGGGATTGAAAAACTGTTTTTT
>once|TRBD2|TRBJ2-7|TRBV7-2
CASSLASGTTYEQYF
TGTGCCAGCAGCTTAGCTAGCGGGACTACCTACGAGCAGTACTTC
>-|TRBD2|TRBJ2-2|TRBV10-1
CASSEASGYPYTGELFF
TGCGCCAGCAGTGAGGCTAGCGGCTATCCCTACACCGGGGAGCTGTTTTTT
>-|-|TRBJ2-1|TRBV11-2
CASTPRESSYNEQFF
TGTGCCAGCACCCCAAGGGAGAGCTCCTACAATGAGCAGTTCTTC
>-|TRBD2|TRBJ2-7|TRBV3-1/TRBV3-2
CASSGLAGDPYEQYF
TGTGCCAGCAGTGGACTAGCGGGAGATCCCTACGAGCAGTACTTC
>once|TRBD1|TRBJ1-5|TRBV6-2/TRBV6-3
CASSPYGVGGGNQPQHF
TGTGCCAGCAGCCCATATGGAGTAGGGGGCGGCAATCAGCCCCAGCATTTT
>-|TRBD2|TRBJ2-3|TRBV3-1/TRBV3-2
CASSPIYTSGRGTDTQYF
TGTGCCAGCAGCCCCATATACACTAGCGGGAGGGGCACAGATACGCAGTATTTT
>-|-|TRBJ2-3|TRBV5-1
CASRLLPGPDTQYF
TGCGCCAGCCGACTCCTCCCCGGTCCAGATACGCAGTATTTT
>-|-|TRBJ2-2|TRBV14
CASSQLTGTGELFF
TGTGCCAGCAGCCAATTGACGGGCACCGGGGAGCTGTTTTTT
>-|-|TRBJ1-6|TRBV3-1/TRBV3-2
CASSRGQYNSPLHF
TGTGCCAGCAGCCGTGGACAGTATAATTCACCCCTCCACTTT
>-|-|TRBJ2-5|TRBV6-5
CASSPTGAGTQYF
TGTGCCAGCAGTCCGACGGGAGCAGGGACCCAGTACTTC
>-|-|TRBJ1-1|TRBV9
CASSADTRVTEAFF
TGTGCCAGCAGCGCAGATACCAGGGTTACTGAAGCTTTCTTT
>-|-|TRBJ1-1|TRBV3-1/TRBV3-2
CASSQDRVRWKGGTEAFF
TGTGCCAGCAGCCAAGATAGGGTCCGGTGGAAGGGCGGGACTGAAGCTTTCTTT
>-|TRBD2|TRBJ2-7|TRBV18
CASSPPGTSPSYEQYF
TGTGCCAGCTCACCACCTGGGACTAGCCCCTCTTACGAGCAGTACTTC
>-|-|TRBJ1-1|TRBV15
CATSRALSNTEAFF
TGTGCCACCAGCAGGGCTCTCTCGAACACTGAAGCTTTCTTT
>few|-|TRBJ2-3|TRBV10-1
CASSAQGPRGDTQYF
TGCGCCAGCAGCGCGCAGGGTCCGAGGGGGGATACGCAGTATTTT
>once|-|TRBJ1-1|TRBV5-5
CASSPGTPNTEAFF
TGTGCCAGCAGCCCCGGGACACCGAACACTGAAGCTTTCTTT
>-|-|TRBJ2-7|TRBV7-2
CASSWGGQRYYEQYF
TGTGCCAGCAGTTGGGGGGGGCAGAGGTACTACGAGCAGTACTTC
>-|TRBD2|TRBJ2-7|TRBV11-2
CASSLILAGEQYF
TGTGCCAGCAGCTTAATACTAGCGGGCGAGCAGTACTTC
>-|TRBD2|TRBJ2-7|TRBV5-1
CASSLWTSGYEQYF
TGCGCCAGCAGCTTATGGACTAGCGGGTACGAGCAGTACTTC
>-|TRBD2|TRBJ2-7|TRBV2
CASSPLGSGTYEQYF
TGTGCCAGCAGTCCCCTGGGGAGCGGGACCTACGAGCAGTACTTC
>-|TRBD1|TRBJ1-2|TRBV5-8
CASSLTGGRGGYTF
TGTGCCAGCAGCTTGACAGGGGGCAGGGGTGGCTACACCTTC
>few|-|TRBJ1-6|TRBV5-6
CASTWASPRGANSPLHF
TGTGCCAGCACCTGGGCATCCCCCCGGGGAGCTAATTCACCCCTCCACTTT
>-|-|TRBJ1-2|TRBV7-2
CASSPDGGNYGYTF
TGTGCCAGCAGCCCCGATGGGGGGAACTATGGCTACACCTTC
>once|TRBD2|TRBJ2-1|TRBV24-1
CATSDSRGLAGSSYNEQFF
TGTGCCACCAGTGATTCAAGAGGACTAGCGGGTAGCTCCTACAATGAGCAGTTCTTC
>-|TRBD2|TRBJ2-7|TRBV19
CASSRGELAGSYEQYF
TGTGCCAGTAGTAGGGGGGAACTAGCGGGATCCTACGAGCAGTACTTC
>-|-|TRBJ2-7|TRBV7-8
CASSLVRTKSSYEQYF
TGTGCCAGCAGCTTAGTCAGGACTAAGAGCTCCTACGAGCAGTACTTC
>-|-|TRBJ1-2|TRBV7-9
CASSLRGDIHGYTF
TGTGCCAGCAGCTTAAGAGGGGACATCCATGGCTACACCTTC
>-|-|TRBJ1-5|TRBV2
CASTRQDNQPQHF
TGTGCCAGCACCAGACAGGACAATCAGCCCCAGCATTTT
>-|TRBD2|TRBJ2-1|TRBV7-2
CASSPTVKRGGTEQFF
TGTGCCAGCAGCCCGACTGTAAAGCGGGGGGGGACTGAGCAGTTCTTC
>-|TRBD1|TRBJ2-3|TRBV6-4
CASSETGGATDTQYF
TGTGCCAGCAGTGAGACAGGGGGCGCGACAGATACGCAGTATTTT
>-|-|TRBJ1-2|TRBV6-5
CASSPTGNYGYTF
TGTGCCAGCAGTCCTACAGGGAACTATGGCTACACCTTC
>-|-|TRBJ1-2|TRBV9
CASSARHSDPYGYTF
TGTGCCAGCAGCGCCCGCCACAGTGACCCCTATGGCTACACCTTC
>-|TRBD1|TRBJ1-5|TRBV15
CATSREVPGQVGGGNQPQHF
TGTGCCACCAGCAGAGAGGTCCCAGGACAGGTAGGGGGTGGAAATCAGCCCCAGCATTTT
>few|-|TRBJ2-7|TRBV7-2
CASSLSRYEQYF
TGTGCCAGCAGCTTATCCCGCTACGAGCAGTACTTC
>-|-|TRBJ2-1|TRBV5-6
CASSRTLSYNEQFF
TGTGCCAGCAGTCGGACATTATCCTACAATGAGCAGTTCTTC
>-|TRBD1|TRBJ2-1|TRBV30
CAWRGKGQGNDNEQFF
TGTGCCTGGAGAGGGAAAGGACAGGGGAATGACAATGAGCAGTTCTTC
>-|TRBD1|TRBJ1-3|TRBV19
CASGPTGLNSLGNTIYF
TGTGCCAGTGGTCCGACAGGGCTCAACAGTCTTGGAAACACCATATATTTT
>-|TRBD1|TRBJ2-4|TRBV5-4
CASSLQGAKNIQYF
TGTGCCAGCAGCTTACAGGGGGCCAAAAACATTCAGTACTTC
>-|TRBD1|TRBJ1-2|TRBV19
CASSRGPGQAANYGYTF
TGTGCCAGTAGTAGGGGACCAGGACAGGCTGCCAACTATGGCTACACCTTC
>-|TRBD2|TRBJ2-1|TRBV7-2
CASSLAPRPSALAGGSNEQFF
TGTGCCAGCAGCTTAGCGCCTAGGCCCTCGGCTCTAGCGGGAGGCTCCAATGAGCAGTTCTTC
>-|-|TRBJ1-2|TRBV12-3/TRBV12-4
CASSTHRNYGYTF
TGTGCCAGCAGTACCCACAGGAACTATGGCTACACCTTC
>-|-|TRBJ1-1|TRBV5-6
CASSLGGRGTEAFF
TGTGCCAGCAGCTTGGGAGGGAGGGGCACTGAAGCTTTCTTT
>once|-|TRBJ1-5|TRBV6-5
CASSLRSGNQPQHF
TGTGCCAGCAGCCTAAGGAGTGGCAATCAGCCCCAGCATTTT
>-|-|TRBJ2-7|TRBV5-8
CASSSQGPEQYF
TGTGCCAGCAGTTCACAGGGACCCGAGCAGTACTTC
>-|TRBD1|TRBJ1-1|TRBV5-1
CASSAPGGQGATEAFF
TGCGCCAGCAGCGCGCCGGGGGGACAGGGGGCGACTGAAGCTTTCTTT
>-|-|TRBJ2-2|TRBV19
CASSTTGGATGELFF
TGTGCCAGTAGTACGACCGGCGGGGCCACCGGGGAGCTGTTTTTT
>-|TRBD1|TRBJ2-3|TRBV30
CAWSLGQGEPSTDTQYF
TGTGCCTGGAGCCTGGGACAGGGGGAACCTAGCACAGATACGCAGTATTTT